The 30 T cell receptor beta chains presented below share a single source sample, sequenced in a study of shared clonotypes between healthy human individuals. Libraries were prepared by immunoSEQ multiplex PCR; TCRdb keeps only in-frame clonotypes and omits some of them. The table includes some 2.1 million clones, 85% to 95% detected once. The sequenced sample was naive CD4+ T cells sorted from blood. Subset given: CD45RA+ positively selected. Receptor source: a man between 18 and 29 years old in good health.

The rearrangement uses TRBV7-3 and TRBJ2-1, with D perhaps assigned TRBD1 or TRBD2 (5 bases each). The CDR3 is 16 residues long. V lost 4 bases to trimming and J lost 2 bases, with 15 bases between them. Germline values: CDR1 SGHTA, CDR2 FQGTGA. CDR3 region: CASSSTRTLAYNEQFF. Written as DNA, the CDR3 is TGTGCCAGCAGCTCGACGAGGACACTAGCCTACAATGAGCAGTTCTTC.

V gene TRBV6-1 combines with J gene TRBJ1-6, with D possibly TRBD1 on 5 matching bases. V shed 8 bases and J shed 7 bases, with 9 bases lying between them. Germline CDR1 reads MNHNS; CDR2 reads SASEGT. This CDR3 spans 12 amino acids. The CDR3 loop reads CASGGANSPLHF. The CDR3 DNA reads TGTGCCAGCGGAGGGGCGAATTCACCCCTCCACTTT.

CDR3 sequence (DNA): TGTGCCAGCAGCTCACGGAGACTAGCGGGGAAAGAGACCCAGTACTTC. This codes for CASSSRRLAGKETQYF. This chain connects TRBV11-2 to TRBJ2-5; 11 bases fit TRBD2. Germline-derived CDR1 and CDR2 are SGHAT and FQNNGV. The CDR3 covers 16 residues. With V trimmed by 4 bases and J by 3 bases, 7 bases remained unmatched.

The V gene is TRBV11-2, the J gene TRBJ1-4; 7 bases line up with TRBD1. CDR1 and CDR2 (germline): SGHAT, FQNNGV. Trimming took 1 base from V and 0 from J; bases not matched to a gene: 5. The CDR3 spans 17 residues. Here the CDR3 reads CASSLGQGRSTNEKLFF. CDR3 DNA sequence: TGTGCCAGCAGCTTAGGACAGGGCCGATCAACTAATGAAAAACTGTTTTTT.

The chain is built from TRBV28 and TRBJ1-2; TRBD1 agrees at 8 bases. V lost 6 bases to trimming and J lost 2 bases; unmatched junction nucleotides: 2. This CDR3 contains 13 residues. CDR1 and CDR2 from the germline V gene are MDHEN and SYDVKM. CDR3 in amino acids: CASRDRANYGYTF. The CDR3 nucleotides read TGTGCCAGCAGGGACAGGGCGAACTATGGCTACACCTTC.

The rearrangement joins TRBV2 to TRBJ1-2; the D gene is possibly TRBD1 (5 bases). The germline V and J ends were trimmed by 6 bases and 3 bases, with 11 bases remaining between them. The CDR3 contains 13 residues. Germline CDR1 reads SNHLY; CDR2 reads FYNNEI. The CDR3 nucleotides are TGTGCCAGCAGGGGGATCAGGGACTATGGCTACACCTTC. Its protein product is CASRGIRDYGYTF.

This chain links TRBV6-6 with TRBJ1-4; D ambiguous. The CDR3 extends over 14 amino acids. Trimming cost V 0 bases and J 7 bases, with 9 bases left between them. CDR1 and CDR2 from the germline V gene are MNHNY and SVGAGI (reference sequence). The CDR3 reads CASSYSQSSEKLFF. The CDR3 DNA follows: TGTGCCAGCAGTTACTCCCAGAGTAGTGAAAAACTGTTTTTT.

The CDR3 region is CASSLGRTPTDTQYF. The CDR3 region has the DNA TGTGCCAGCAGCTTGGGGCGGACCCCCACAGATACGCAGTATTTT. The chain recombines TRBV5-4 with TRBJ2-3; D gene uncertain. V was clipped by 0 bases and J by 2 bases, with 10 bases between them. Germline V gives CDR1 SGHNT, CDR2 YYREEE (reference sequence). The CDR3 contains 15 residues. Using reference TRBV5-4 and TRBJ2-3 for the parts outside the CDR3, the full variable domain is ETGVTQSPTHLIKTRGQQVTLRCSSQSGHNTVSWYQQALGQGPQFIFQYYREEENGRGNFPPRFSGLQFPNYSSELNVNALELDDSALYLCASSLGRTPTDTQYFGPGTRLTVL.

This CDR3 reads CAWSVFRGRGSGEAFF. In nucleotides, the CDR3 is TGTGCCTGGAGTGTATTTCGAGGCAGGGGTTCGGGAGAAGCTTTCTTT. The rearrangement uses TRBV30 and TRBJ1-1; tentatively, D is TRBD1 (6 bases). CDR3 size: 16 residues. The V and J ends lost 0 bases and 8 bases respectively, with 22 bases between them. Germline loops: CDR1 GTSNPN, CDR2 SVGIG (reference sequence).

The V call is TRBV11-2, the J call TRBJ1-2, with 7 positions matching TRBD1. Germline V gene data show CDR1 as SGHAT and CDR2 as FQNNGV. The length of the CDR3 is 15 residues. With 5 bases clipped from V and 3 bases from J, the junction kept 9 bases outside the gene matches. In nucleotides, the CDR3 is TGTGCCAGCAGCCCGCTCAGGGGGGGCGACTATGGCTACACCTTC. Translated, it gives CASSPLRGGDYGYTF.

As to this clone: Other DNA sequences within the sample encode an identical CDR3. The rearrangement uses TRBV5-4 and TRBJ2-5; TRBD2 matches at 12 bases. The CDR3 sequence is 15 residues long. The V segment lost 3 bases and the J segment 1 base; nucleotides outside the gene matches: 1. Germline V lookup: CDR1 SGHNT, CDR2 YYREEE (reference sequence). CDR3 sequence: CASSWTSGVQETQYF. DNA of the CDR3: TGTGCCAGCAGCTGGACTAGCGGGGTCCAAGAGACCCAGTACTTC.

This clone appeared once. The V call is TRBV5-1, the J call TRBJ2-5; maybe TRBD1 (5 bases). The CDR3 has 13 amino acids. The germline V gene encodes CDR1 SGHRS and CDR2 YFSETQ. The ends were cut back, 0 bases at V and 8 bases at J, with 11 bases in the middle. The DNA of the CDR3 is TGCGCCAGCAGCTTGGTGATCCAGGGCACCCAGTACTTC. This translates into CASSLVIQGTQYF.

This clone was observed once. This CDR3 is also generated by other DNA sequences in the sample. The chain employs TRBV5-4 and TRBJ2-7; 12 positions agree with TRBD1. V dropped 3 bases and J dropped 4; count of bases not matched to a gene: 2. Germline CDR1 reads SGHNT; CDR2 reads YYREEE (reference sequence). This CDR3 is built from 14 residues. CDR3: CASSSGQGAYEQYF. The CDR3 nucleotides are TGTGCCAGCAGCTCGGGACAGGGGGCATACGAGCAGTACTTC.

A word on this clone: This specimen includes other DNA sequences encoding the same CDR3. The chain combines TRBV7-9 with TRBJ1-4; tentatively, D is TRBD1 (6 bases). CDR1 is SEHNR and CDR2 is FQNEAQ in the germline V gene (reference sequence). With 5 bases removed from V and 7 bases from J, the gap between germline ends came to 14 bases. The CDR3 is 14 amino acids. CDR3 nucleotide sequence: TGTGCCAGCAGCCCCAGGGGAGGGGGTGAAAAACTGTTTTTT. The encoded protein is CASSPRGGGEKLFF.

The sample holds a few counts of this clone. The chain recombines TRBV18 with TRBJ1-2; D gene uncertain. The CDR3 sequence is 14 residues long. Germline assignment: CDR1 KGHSH and CDR2 LQKENI. Trimming shortened V by 3 bases and J by 2 bases, and 10 bases separated the two germline ends. Here the CDR3 DNA reads TGTGCCAGCTCACCCAAGCAGCAGAACTATGGCTACACCTTC. Residues: CASSPKQQNYGYTF.

This clone was recorded only once. The V and J genes are TRBV10-3 and TRBJ2-5; possible D gene TRBD2, 5 bases. V dropped 4 bases and J dropped 1 base, with 7 bases sitting between them. The CDR3 contains 13 residues. Germline V gives CDR1 ENHRY, CDR2 SYGVKD. The CDR3: CAISGRVQETQYF. In DNA form, the CDR3 reads TGTGCCATCAGTGGGCGGGTCCAAGAGACCCAGTACTTC.

This sequence joins TRBV10-3 and TRBJ1-4; D remains unclear. V shed 4 bases and J shed 0 bases, with 9 bases lying between them. The germline gives CDR1 ENHRY, CDR2 SYGVKD. The length of the CDR3 is 15 residues. The CDR3, as DNA: TGTGCCATCAGTGGAGGCCTTTCAACTAATGAAAAACTGTTTTTT. Its protein product is CAISGGLSTNEKLFF.

Note on this clone: This specimen includes other DNA sequences encoding the same CDR3. The chain joins TRBV5-1 to TRBJ1-6, with a tentative D call TRBD1 (6 bases). This CDR3 has 15 amino acids. The germline V and J ends were trimmed by 0 bases and 4 bases, with 8 bases remaining between them. Germline V gene data show CDR1 as SGHRS and CDR2 as YFSETQ. The CDR3 bases are TGCGCCAGCAGCTTGGACGGACAGTATAATTCACCCCTCCACTTT. Protein product: CASSLDGQYNSPLHF.

In DNA form, the CDR3 reads TGTGCCAGTCGGGACGTTAGCAATCAGCCCCAGCATTTT. Protein: CASRDVSNQPQHF. This rearrangement joins TRBV19 to TRBJ1-5, with a weak D call TRBD1 (5 bases). V shed 8 bases and J shed 0 bases, with 8 bases lying between them. CDR1 LNHDA and CDR2 SQIVND come from the germline V gene (reference sequence). CDR3 length equals 13 residues.

This clone was seen many times. The chain employs TRBV2 and TRBJ1-3; D not resolved. The CDR3 totals 15 residues. The germline V gene has CDR1 SNHLY and CDR2 FYNNEI. Trimming removed 4 bases from V and 0 bases from J, with 10 bases in between. The CDR3 DNA reads TGTGCCAGCAGTGTGGATCTTTTCTCTGGAAACACCATATATTTT. Translated: CASSVDLFSGNTIYF.

The rearrangement joins TRBV5-3 to TRBJ2-7, with TRBD1 matching 11 bases. TRBV5-3 is flagged as an ORF with uncertain function. The length of the CDR3 is 14 residues. J lost 5 bases, V lost 4 bases, and 5 bases had no gene match. The CDR3 nucleotides are TGTGCCAGAAGCGCCCCGGGACAGGGGGACGAGCAGTACTTC. This sequence encodes CARSAPGQGDEQYF.

CDR3 bases: TGTGCCAGCAGCCGAGAGACAGGGGATTACGAGCAGTACTTC. This gives the protein CASSRETGDYEQYF. This chain links TRBV27 with TRBJ2-7, with TRBD1 matching over 8 bases. This CDR3 spans 14 amino acids. The germline V gene has CDR1 MNHEY and CDR2 SMNVEV (reference sequence). After removal of 6 bases from V and 4 bases from J, the junction contained 8 bases not matched to a gene.

This clone was counted only a few times. V is TRBV6-1 and J is TRBJ2-5; the D gene is possibly TRBD1 (6 bases). The length of the CDR3 is 15 residues. Trimming removed 0 bases from V and 5 bases from J, with 13 bases in between. CDR1 is MNHNS, CDR2 SASEGT, per germline. CDR3 region: CASSEAQGGRETQYF. The CDR3 DNA sequence: TGTGCCAGCAGTGAAGCGCAAGGGGGACGTGAGACCCAGTACTTC.

The rearrangement joins TRBV7-9 to TRBJ2-5; D not resolved. Germline V gene lookup returns CDR1 SEHNR and CDR2 FQNEAQ (reference sequence). V was clipped by 5 bases and J by 1 base, with 8 bases between them. The CDR3 has 13 amino acids. The CDR3 DNA sequence: TGTGCCAGCAGCGACCAGATCCAAGAGACCCAGTACTTC. This sequence encodes CASSDQIQETQYF. Full variable domain (rest looked up from reference TRBV7-9 and TRBJ2-5): DTGVSQNPRHKITKRGQNVTFRCDPISEHNRLYWYRQTLGQGPEFLTYFQNEAQLEKSRLLSDRFSAERPKGSFSTLEIQRTEQGDSAMYLCASSDQIQETQYFGPGTRLLVL.

The chain joins TRBV28 to TRBJ2-7; TRBD1 matches 8 bases. CDR1 and CDR2 (germline): MDHEN, SYDVKM. The CDR3 has 15 residues. Losses at the gene ends were 6 bases for V and 3 bases for J; bases not matched to a gene: 10. This chain's CDR3 is CASRPRAGTGYEQYF. The CDR3 DNA reads TGTGCCAGCAGACCTCGAGCCGGGACAGGCTACGAGCAGTACTTC. Full variable domain (remainder filled in from reference TRBV28 and TRBJ2-7): DVKVTQSSRYLVKRTGEKVFLECVQDMDHENMFWYRQDPGLGLRLIYFSYDVKMKEKGDIPEGYSVSREKKERFSLILESASTNQTSMYLCASRPRAGTGYEQYFGPGTRLTVT.

This clone has a handful of counts. Additional DNA sequences in this sample encode the identical CDR3. The genes are TRBV18 and TRBJ1-3; D unresolved. CDR3 size: 14 residues. The V and J ends lost 1 base and 1 base respectively, with 5 bases between them. From germline, CDR1 is KGHSH and CDR2 LQKENI. DNA for the CDR3: TGTGCCAGCTCACCACAGGGATCTGGAAACACCATATATTTT. This translates into CASSPQGSGNTIYF.

This clone showed up just once. This may be a read error, as it is one base from a much larger clone. The chain links TRBV6-5 to TRBJ2-7; possible D gene TRBD1, 6 bases. This CDR3 has 12 amino acids. CDR1 MNHEY and CDR2 SVGAGI come from the germline V gene. The CDR3 sequence is CASTSGQSGQSF. The DNA for the CDR3 is TGTGCCAGCACCTCTGGACAGTCTGGGCAGTCCTTC.

V usage is TRBV19 and J usage is TRBJ2-3; D is unresolved. The V gene lost 4 bases and the J gene lost 6 bases, with 14 bases spanning the gap. The CDR3 runs to 14 residues. Germline V gene data show CDR1 as LNHDA and CDR2 as SQIVND (reference sequence). CDR3: CASSNDPARDTQYF. The CDR3 nucleotides read TGTGCCAGTAGTAACGATCCAGCTAGGGATACGCAGTATTTT.

The chain has TRBV27 and TRBJ1-4; no reliable D call. Trimming removed 3 bases from V and 8 bases from J, with 10 bases in between. This CDR3 is built from 13 residues. Germline CDR1 reads MNHEY; CDR2 reads SMNVEV (reference sequence). The CDR3 region has the DNA TGTGCCAGCAGTTTCGGGAAGGCGGAAAAACTGTTTTTT. This encodes CASSFGKAEKLFF.

This sequence joins TRBV5-4 and TRBJ2-7; the D gene is possibly TRBD2 (6 bases). The CDR3 loop spans 16 amino acids. V lost 3 bases, J lost 2 bases, and 18 bases lay in between. The V gene's germline CDR1 is SGHNT and CDR2 YYREEE (reference sequence). The CDR3 nucleotides read TGTGCCAGCAGCTCCGGACGTTCTAGCGCTACCTACGAGCAGTACTTC. The encoded protein is CASSSGRSSATYEQYF.